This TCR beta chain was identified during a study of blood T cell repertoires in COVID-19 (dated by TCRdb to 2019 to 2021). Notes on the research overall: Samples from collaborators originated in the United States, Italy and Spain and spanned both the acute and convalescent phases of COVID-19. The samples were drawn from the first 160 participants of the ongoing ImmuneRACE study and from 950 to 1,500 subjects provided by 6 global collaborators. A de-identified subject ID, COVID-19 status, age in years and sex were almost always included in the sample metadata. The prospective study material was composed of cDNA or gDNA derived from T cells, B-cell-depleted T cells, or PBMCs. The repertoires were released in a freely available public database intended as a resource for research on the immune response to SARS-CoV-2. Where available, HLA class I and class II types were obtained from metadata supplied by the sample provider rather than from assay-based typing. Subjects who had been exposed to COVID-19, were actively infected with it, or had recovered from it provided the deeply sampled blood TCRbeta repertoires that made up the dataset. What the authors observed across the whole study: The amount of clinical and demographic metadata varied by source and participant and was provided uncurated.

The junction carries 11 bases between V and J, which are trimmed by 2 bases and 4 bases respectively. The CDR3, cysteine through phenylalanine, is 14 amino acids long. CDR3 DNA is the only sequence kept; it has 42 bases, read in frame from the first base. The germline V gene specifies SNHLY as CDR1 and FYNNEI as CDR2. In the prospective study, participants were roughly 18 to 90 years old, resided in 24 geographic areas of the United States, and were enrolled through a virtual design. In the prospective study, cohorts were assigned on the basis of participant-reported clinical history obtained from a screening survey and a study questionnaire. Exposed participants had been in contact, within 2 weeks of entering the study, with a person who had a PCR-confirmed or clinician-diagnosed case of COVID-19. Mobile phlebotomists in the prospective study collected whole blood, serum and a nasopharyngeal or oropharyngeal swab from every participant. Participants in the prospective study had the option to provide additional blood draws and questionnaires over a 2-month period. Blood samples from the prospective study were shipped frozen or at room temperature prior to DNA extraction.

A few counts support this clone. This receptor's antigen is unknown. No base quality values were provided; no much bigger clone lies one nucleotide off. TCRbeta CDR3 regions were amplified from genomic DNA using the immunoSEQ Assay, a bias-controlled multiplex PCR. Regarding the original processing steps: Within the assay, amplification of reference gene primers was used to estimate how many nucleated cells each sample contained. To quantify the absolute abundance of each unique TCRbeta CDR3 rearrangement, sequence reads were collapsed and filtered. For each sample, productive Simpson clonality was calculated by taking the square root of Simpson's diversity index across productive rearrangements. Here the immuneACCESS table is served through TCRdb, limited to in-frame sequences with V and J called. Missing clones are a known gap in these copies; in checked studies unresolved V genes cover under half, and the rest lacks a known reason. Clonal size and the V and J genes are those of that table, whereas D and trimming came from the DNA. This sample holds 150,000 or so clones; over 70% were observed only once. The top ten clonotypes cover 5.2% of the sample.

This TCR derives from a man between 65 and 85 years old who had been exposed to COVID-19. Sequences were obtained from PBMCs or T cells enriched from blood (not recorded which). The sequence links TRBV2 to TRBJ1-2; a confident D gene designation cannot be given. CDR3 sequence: CASSESVSTYGYTF. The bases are TGTGCCAGCAGTGAAAGTGTCAGTACCTATGGCTACACCTTC.